Detailed here is one TCR beta chain. This specimen comes from a study of blood T cell repertoires in COVID-19. Study at large: The United States, Italy and Spain supplied acute and convalescent COVID-19 samples. T cells, B-cell-depleted T cells, or PBMCs supplied cDNA or gDNA.

The CDR3 is made up of 15 amino acids. The junction had 4 bases not matched to a gene; V was cut back by 6 bases and J by 5 bases. Germline values: CDR1 MDHEN, CDR2 SYDVKM. TCRdb keeps only in-frame clones here, not all; method: immunoSEQ multiplex PCR. The sample lists about 81,000 clones, around 80% seen once, with 8% to 13% in the top ten. V and J are TRBV28 and TRBJ2-2; 12 bases match TRBD2. Sequencing used peripheral blood. This TCR derives from a man between 60 and 70 years old with acute or convalescent COVID-19. CDR3 in DNA: TGTGCCAGCAGAGCCGGGACTAGCGGGACCGGGGAGCTGTTTTTT. Translated: CASRAGTSGTGELFF.